The sequence of this T cell receptor (beta chain) was determined in a study of blood T cell repertoires in COVID-19. Study background: PBMCs, B-cell-depleted T cells, or T cells provided the cDNA or gDNA that made up the material.

The repertoire was sequenced with immunoSEQ multiplex PCR; TCRdb's copy has only in-frame clones and lacks some. The sample includes roughly 200,000 clones, more than 80% of them seen just once. Sequencing was done on a sample of PBMCs or T cells enriched from blood (not recorded which). This clonotype originated in a man aged 40-55 years who had recovered from COVID-19.

CDR3 nucleotide sequence: TGTGCCAGCAGCCAAGACGTGCCCGGTGAGAACACTGAAGCTTTCTTT. Protein product: CASSQDVPGENTEAFF. The gene calls are TRBV4-2 and TRBJ1-1; D remains unclear. The CDR3 contains 16 residues. The germline V gene encodes CDR1 LGHNA and CDR2 YNFKEQ. Trimming stripped 0 bases from V and 1 base from J, with 12 bases between.